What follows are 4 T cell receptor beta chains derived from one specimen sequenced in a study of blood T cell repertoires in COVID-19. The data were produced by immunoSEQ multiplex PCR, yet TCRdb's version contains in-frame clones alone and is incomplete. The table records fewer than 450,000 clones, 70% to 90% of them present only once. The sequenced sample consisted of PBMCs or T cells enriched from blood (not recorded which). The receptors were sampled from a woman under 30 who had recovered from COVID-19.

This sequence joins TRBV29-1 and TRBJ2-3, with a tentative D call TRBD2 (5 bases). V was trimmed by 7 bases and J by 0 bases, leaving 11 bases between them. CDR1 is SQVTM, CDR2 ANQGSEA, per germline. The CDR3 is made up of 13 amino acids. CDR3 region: CSARGSSTDTQYF. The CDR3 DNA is TGCAGCGCCCGGGGTAGCAGCACAGATACGCAGTATTTT.

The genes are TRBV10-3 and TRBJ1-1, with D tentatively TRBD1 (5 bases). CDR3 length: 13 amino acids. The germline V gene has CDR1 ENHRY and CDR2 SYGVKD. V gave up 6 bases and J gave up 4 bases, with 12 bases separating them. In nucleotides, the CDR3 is TGTGCCATCAGAGAGGGGCAGAGCACTGAAGCTTTCTTT. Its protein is CAIREGQSTEAFF.

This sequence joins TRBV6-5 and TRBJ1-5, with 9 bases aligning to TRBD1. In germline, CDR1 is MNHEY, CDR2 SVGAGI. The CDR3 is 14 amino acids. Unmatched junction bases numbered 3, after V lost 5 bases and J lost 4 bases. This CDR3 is CASSTGGWNQPQHF. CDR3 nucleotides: TGTGCCAGCAGTACAGGGGGCTGGAATCAGCCCCAGCATTTT.

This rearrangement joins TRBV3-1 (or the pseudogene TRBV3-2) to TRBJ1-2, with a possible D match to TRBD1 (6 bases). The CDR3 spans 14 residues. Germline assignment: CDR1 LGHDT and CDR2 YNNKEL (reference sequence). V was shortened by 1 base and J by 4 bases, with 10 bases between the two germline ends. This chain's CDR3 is CASSQGGGGYGYTF. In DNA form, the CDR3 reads TGTGCCAGCAGCCAAGGGGGAGGGGGCTATGGCTACACCTTC.